This T cell receptor (beta chain) was documented in a study of T cell repertoires in cytomegalovirus infection (dated by TCRdb to the late 2010s). Looking at the study overall: Peptide stimulations targeted recently identified HLA-C-restricted CMV epitopes, whose presentation resists viral immunomodulation, together with well-studied HLA-B-restricted epitopes. Donor HLA type was relevant to the analysis, as public TCR beta signatures indicated carriage of CMV infection together with the matching HLA type.

Taken with the paper, the label for treatment or condition translates to: in vitro stimulation with specific CMV peptide epitopes to enrich CMV-specific T cells. The listed sequencing device is Illumina HiSeq 1500. Using fastp trimming at Q25 and MiXCR clonotype assembly, TCRdb reanalyzed the public sequencing data and kept in-frame beta chains. Under each unique CDR3 protein, matching rows form one entry showing the most common genes and DNA. Counted in this sample were roughly 990,000 distinct CDR3 sequences; about a third of them appeared once. Clones ranked in the top ten supply about 14% of the sample. This clonotype was observed a handful of times. Its specific antigen is unknown. Base qualities were left out, and no much larger clone turns up one base away. From cysteine to phenylalanine, the CDR3 is 15 amino acids long. Of all the DNA, just the CDR3 is kept, 45 bases in frame from base 1. Trimming removed 2 bases from V and 4 bases from J, leaving 12 bases between the germline ends. The germline V gene specifies SGHVS as CDR1 and FQNEAQ as CDR2.

Paper-wide results and their limitations: The ex vivo response was dominated by HLA-C-restricted CMV-specific TCR beta clonotypes, and the single most frequent clonotype in two of eight donors was supplied by these HLA-C-restricted clonotypes. In both this cohort and an independent cohort of 350 to 400 donors, the cumulative frequency of public TCR beta family members distinguished carriers of CMV infection plus the relevant HLA type.

The rearranged chain carries TRBV7-8 and TRBJ2-1; the D gene could be either TRBD1 or TRBD2, each agreeing at 5 bases. The sequence was obtained from a human donor in good health (CMV status not recorded). Some clones in this sample may be carry-over from other donors' samples. This specimen consisted of cultured CD8+ T cells from PBMCs, obtained from culture after CMV antigen stimulation. The DNA is as follows: TGTGCCAGCAGCTTAATTGCAGGGACGTACAATGAGCAGTTCTTC. Its product reads: CASSLIAGTYNEQFF.